These T cell receptor beta chains were read from a single sample in a study of CD8+CD57+ T cells in acquired aplastic anemia. TCRdb reprocessed the reads with MiXCR, giving one entry per CDR3 protein. The sample includes 120,000 or so distinct CDR3 sequences, approximately 36% of them seen just once. The sequenced sample was sorted CD4+, CD8+, or CD8+CD57+ T cells (not recorded which) from PBMCs. The receptors originated from a human donor with aplastic anemia. Each CDR3 is given with its conserved first and last residue. Fields, in order: D gene, clone size, V gene, J gene, CDR3 DNA, CDR3 protein. A D gene is named only where the DNA matches it firmly. Expanded clones are given a class, and other clones once, few, many or no size at all.

>-|many|TRBV4-2|TRBJ1-2
TGTGCCAGCAGCCCCTCCGGGGACTATGGCTACACCTTC
CASSPSGDYGYTF
>TRBD1|-|TRBV24-1|TRBJ1-2
TGTGCCACCAGTGATTCGGACAGGGGGCTTCATGGCTACACCTTC
CATSDSDRGLHGYTF
>-|many|TRBV6-5|TRBJ2-5
TGTGCCAGCAGTTACTGGGTGGGGGAGACCCAGTACTTC
CASSYWVGETQYF
>TRBD1|-|TRBV15|TRBJ2-5
TGTGCCACCAGCAGAGGACAGGGGCCCCAACAAGAGACCCAGTACTTC
CATSRGQGPQQETQYF
>-|many|TRBV19|TRBJ1-2
TGTGCCAGTAGTCCCCCTCAAGGGGTCGCTTATGGCTACACCTTC
CASSPPQGVAYGYTF
>-|many|TRBV2|TRBJ2-7
TGTGCCAGCAGTGAAACGCGTTACGAGCAGTACTTC
CASSETRYEQYF
>-|many|TRBV9|TRBJ1-2
TGTGCCAGCAGCGTAGGACAGGTTGGGGGCTACACCTTC
CASSVGQVGGYTF
>-|many|TRBV27|TRBJ2-7
TGTGCCAGCAGTTTACGGGAAGGTCAGTACGAGCAGTACTTC
CASSLREGQYEQYF
>-|many|TRBV6-1|TRBJ1-6
TGTGCCAGCAGACCTAACCCCCAAAATTCACCCCTCCACTTT
CASRPNPQNSPLHF
>-|many|TRBV2|TRBJ1-4
TGTGCCAGCAGTGAAGATCAGGAGGGTGAAAAACTGTTTTTT
CASSEDQEGEKLFF
>TRBD1|few|TRBV5-1|TRBJ1-1
TGCGCCAGCAGCTTGGTTACAGGGGGCAGAGGGATGAACACTGAAGCTTTCTTT
CASSLVTGGRGMNTEAFF
>TRBD1|-|TRBV19|TRBJ1-6
TGTGCCAGTAGTCAGGACAGGTTTAATTCACCCTTCCACTTT
CASSQDRFNSPFHF
>-|-|TRBV10-1|TRBJ2-7
TGCGCCAGCAGGGGGGCCGGACGCTACGAGCAGTACTTC
CASRGAGRYEQYF
>-|few|TRBV15|TRBJ1-2
TGTGCCACCAGCAGAGATCGAGCTAACTATGGCTACACCTTC
CATSRDRANYGYTF
>TRBD2|many|TRBV30|TRBJ2-5
TGTGCCACCACATGGGCTAGCGGGGGACCTCCGCACTTC
CATTWASGGPPHF
>TRBD2|-|TRBV14|TRBJ2-3
TGTGCCAGCAGAGTCGGCCCGGGACTAGGCACAGATACGCAGTATTTT
CASRVGPGLGTDTQYF
>-|-|TRBV15|TRBJ2-7
TGTGCCACCAGCGGTTCCGGGTATAGCGAGCAGTACTTC
CATSGSGYSEQYF
>-|-|TRBV30|TRBJ1-5
TGTGCCTGTGGGGTGGGCGATCAGCCCCAGCATTTT
CACGVGDQPQHF
>TRBD1|many|TRBV5-4|TRBJ2-5
TGTGCCCAGAACATGAAGGGGGCGCCTAGGGAGACCCAGTACTTC
CAQNMKGAPRETQYF
>-|many|TRBV20-1|TRBJ2-7
TGCAGTGCTCCGGGACTTCTATACGAGCAGTACTTC
CSAPGLLYEQYF
>-|-|TRBV29-1|TRBJ1-4
TGCAGCGTTGCCCCGACAGGCCATAATGAAAAACTGTTTTTT
CSVAPTGHNEKLFF
>-|few|TRBV29-1|TRBJ1-1
TGCAGCGTCCGGGAGCTCCACCTTGAAGCTTTCTTT
CSVRELHLEAFF
>-|-|TRBV5-1|TRBJ2-6
TGCGCCAGCAGCATACAGGGTTCTGGGGCCAACGTCCTGACTTTC
CASSIQGSGANVLTF
>-|many|TRBV19|TRBJ2-3
TGTGCCAGTAGTATAGCCAGGGGCGCAGATACGCAGTATTTT
CASSIARGADTQYF